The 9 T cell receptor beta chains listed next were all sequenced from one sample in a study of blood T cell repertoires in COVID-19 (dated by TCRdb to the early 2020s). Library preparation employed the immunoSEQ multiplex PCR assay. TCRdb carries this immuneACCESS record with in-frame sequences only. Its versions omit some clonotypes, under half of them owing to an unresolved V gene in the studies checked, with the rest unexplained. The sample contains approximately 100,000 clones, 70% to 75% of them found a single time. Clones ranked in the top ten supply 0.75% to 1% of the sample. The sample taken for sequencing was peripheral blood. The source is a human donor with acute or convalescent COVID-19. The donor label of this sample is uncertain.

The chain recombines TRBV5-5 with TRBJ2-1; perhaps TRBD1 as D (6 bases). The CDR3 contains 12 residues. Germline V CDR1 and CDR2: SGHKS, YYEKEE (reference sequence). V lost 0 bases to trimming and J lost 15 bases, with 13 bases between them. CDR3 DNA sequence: TGTGCCAGCAGCTTGGGGGGGCACCAGGCGTTCTTC. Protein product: CASSLGGHQAFF.

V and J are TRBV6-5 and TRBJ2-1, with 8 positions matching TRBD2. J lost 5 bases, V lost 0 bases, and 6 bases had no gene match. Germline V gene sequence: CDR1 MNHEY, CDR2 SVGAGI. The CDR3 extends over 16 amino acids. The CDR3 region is CASSYSSLAGHNEQFF. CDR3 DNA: TGTGCCAGCAGTTACTCGAGCCTAGCGGGCCACAATGAGCAGTTCTTC.

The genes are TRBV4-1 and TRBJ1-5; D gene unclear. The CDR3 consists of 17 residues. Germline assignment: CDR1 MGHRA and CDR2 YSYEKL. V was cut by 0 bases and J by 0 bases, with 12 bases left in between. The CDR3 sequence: CASSQDLASYSNQPQHF. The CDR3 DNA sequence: TGCGCCAGCAGCCAAGATCTGGCCTCTTATAGCAATCAGCCCCAGCATTTT.

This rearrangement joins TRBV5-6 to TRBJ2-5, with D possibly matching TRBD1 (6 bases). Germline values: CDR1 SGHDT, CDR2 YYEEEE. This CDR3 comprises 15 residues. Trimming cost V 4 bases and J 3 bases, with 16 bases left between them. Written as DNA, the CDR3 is TGTGCCAGCAGCGCCTCCCCAGGGGCGGAAGAGACCCAGTACTTC. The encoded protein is CASSASPGAEETQYF.

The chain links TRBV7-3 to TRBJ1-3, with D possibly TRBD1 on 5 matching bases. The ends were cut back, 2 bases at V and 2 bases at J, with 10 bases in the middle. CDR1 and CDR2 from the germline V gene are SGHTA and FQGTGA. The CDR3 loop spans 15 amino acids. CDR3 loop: CASSLSGEAGNTIYF. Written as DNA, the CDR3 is TGTGCCAGCAGCTTATCGGGGGAAGCTGGAAACACCATATATTTT.

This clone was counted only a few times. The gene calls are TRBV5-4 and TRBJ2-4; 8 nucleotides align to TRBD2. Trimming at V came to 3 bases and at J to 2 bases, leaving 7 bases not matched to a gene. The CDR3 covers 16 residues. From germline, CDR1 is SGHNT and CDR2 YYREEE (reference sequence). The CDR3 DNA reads TGTGCCAGCAGCTCGGGGGGGGGACCAACCAAAAACATTCAGTACTTC. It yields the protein CASSSGGGPTKNIQYF.

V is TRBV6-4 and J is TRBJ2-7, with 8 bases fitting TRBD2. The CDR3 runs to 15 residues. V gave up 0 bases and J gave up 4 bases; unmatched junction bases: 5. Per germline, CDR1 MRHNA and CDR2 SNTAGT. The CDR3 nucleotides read TGTGCCAGCAGTGACTCAAGCGGGGGCCTATACGAGCAGTACTTC. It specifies CASSDSSGGLYEQYF.

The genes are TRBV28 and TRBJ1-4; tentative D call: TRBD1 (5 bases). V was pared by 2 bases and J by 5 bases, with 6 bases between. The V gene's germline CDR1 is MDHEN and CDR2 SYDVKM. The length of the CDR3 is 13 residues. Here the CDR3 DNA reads TGTGCCAGCAGTTTAGCAGGGAATGAAAAACTGTTTTTT. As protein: CASSLAGNEKLFF. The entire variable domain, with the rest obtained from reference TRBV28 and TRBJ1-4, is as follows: DVKVTQSSRYLVKRTGEKVFLECVQDMDHENMFWYRQDPGLGLRLIYFSYDVKMKEKGDIPEGYSVSREKKERFSLILESASTNQTSMYLCASSLAGNEKLFFGSGTQLSVL.

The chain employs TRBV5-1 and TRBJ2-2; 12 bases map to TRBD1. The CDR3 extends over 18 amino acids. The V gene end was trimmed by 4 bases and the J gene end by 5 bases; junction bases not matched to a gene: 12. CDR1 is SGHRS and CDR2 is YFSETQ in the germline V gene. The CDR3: CASSRGTGGILRTGELFF. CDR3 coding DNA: TGCGCCAGCAGCAGAGGGACAGGGGGCATTTTGAGGACCGGGGAGCTGTTTTTT.